This entry describes one T cell receptor (beta chain). The sample belongs to a study of T cells in Graves' hyperthyroidism and ophthalmopathy. The CDR3 regions of TCR beta were amplified from RNA transcripts. In the first-round RT-PCR of the TCR CDR3, the HTBI primer set was used. TCRdb independently ran MiXCR on the multiplex PCR reads; one entry per CDR3 protein. This sample has 500,000 to 700,000 distinct CDR3 sequences; over 15% occur once, and the top ten carry approximately 20%. This CDR3 comprises 16 residues. The clonotype originates from a young woman with Graves' hyperthyroidism. The specimen was blood. The rearrangement joins TRBV3-2 to TRBJ1-1; the listed D gene, TRBD1, was not tested against the DNA. TRBV3-2 is a listed pseudogene. CDR3 sequence (DNA): TGTGCCAGCAGCCAAGGCAAGACAGGAACGAACACTGAAGCTTTCTTT. Translated: CASSQGKTGTNTEAFF.